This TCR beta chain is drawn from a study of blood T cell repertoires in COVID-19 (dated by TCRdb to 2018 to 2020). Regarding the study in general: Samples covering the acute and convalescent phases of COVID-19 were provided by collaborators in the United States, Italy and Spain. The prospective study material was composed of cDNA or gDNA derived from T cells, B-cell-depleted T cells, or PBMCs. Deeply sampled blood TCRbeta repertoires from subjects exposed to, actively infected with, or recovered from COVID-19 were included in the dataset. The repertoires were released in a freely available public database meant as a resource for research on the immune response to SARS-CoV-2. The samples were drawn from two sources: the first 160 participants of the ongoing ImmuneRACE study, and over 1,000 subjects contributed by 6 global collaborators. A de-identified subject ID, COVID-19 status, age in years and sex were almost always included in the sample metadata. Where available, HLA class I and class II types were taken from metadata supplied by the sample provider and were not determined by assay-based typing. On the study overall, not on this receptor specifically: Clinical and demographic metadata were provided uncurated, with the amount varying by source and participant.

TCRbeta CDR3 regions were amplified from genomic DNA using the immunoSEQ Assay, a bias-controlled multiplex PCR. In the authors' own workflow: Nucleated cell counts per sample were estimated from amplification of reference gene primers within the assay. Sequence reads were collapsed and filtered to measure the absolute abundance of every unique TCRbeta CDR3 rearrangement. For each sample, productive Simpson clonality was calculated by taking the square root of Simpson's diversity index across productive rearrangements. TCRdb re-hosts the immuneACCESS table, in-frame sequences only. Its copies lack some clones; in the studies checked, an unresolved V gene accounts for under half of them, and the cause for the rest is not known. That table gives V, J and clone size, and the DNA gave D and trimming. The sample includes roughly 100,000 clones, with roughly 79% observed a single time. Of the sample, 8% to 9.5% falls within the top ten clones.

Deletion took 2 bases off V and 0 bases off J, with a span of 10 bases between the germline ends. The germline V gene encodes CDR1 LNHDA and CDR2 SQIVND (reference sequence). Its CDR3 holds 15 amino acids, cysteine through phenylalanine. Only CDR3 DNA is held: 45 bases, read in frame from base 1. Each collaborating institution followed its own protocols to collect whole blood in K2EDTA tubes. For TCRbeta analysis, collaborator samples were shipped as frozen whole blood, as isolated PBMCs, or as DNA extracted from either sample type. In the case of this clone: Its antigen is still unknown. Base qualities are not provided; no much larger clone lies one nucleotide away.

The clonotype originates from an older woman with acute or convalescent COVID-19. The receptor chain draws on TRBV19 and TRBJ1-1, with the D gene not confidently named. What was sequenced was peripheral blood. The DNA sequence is TGTGCCAGTAGTATATCCACAGTTATGAACACTGAAGCTTTCTTT. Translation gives CASSISTVMNTEAFF. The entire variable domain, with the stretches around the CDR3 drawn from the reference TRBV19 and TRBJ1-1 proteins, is DGGITQSPKYLFRKEGQNVTLSCEQNLNHDAMYWYRQDPGQGLRLIYYSQIVNDFQKGDIAEGYSVSREKKESFPLTVTSAQKNPTAFYLCASSISTVMNTEAFFGQGTRLTVV.